The clone carrying this T cell receptor (beta chain) occurred a few times. Its cognate antigen is unknown. Each CDR3 protein is one row after TCRdb ran MiXCR on the RT-PCR reads. The table shows more than 450,000 distinct CDR3 sequences, with 12% occurring only once. Trimming shortened V by 4 bases and J by 5 bases, and 10 bases separated the two germline ends. Per the germline V gene, CDR1 is SGHRS and CDR2 is YFSETQ. The CDR3 has 13 amino acids. These data are taken from a study of response to subunit inactivated influenza vaccine. Study findings and constraints: Authors suggested each seasonal flu vaccination may recruit only limited numbers of new T cells.

Material: PBMCs from blood, obtained on the day of vaccination. The sequence came from a man in his fifties or sixties who received an inactivated influenza vaccine. The chain carries TRBV5-1 and TRBJ2-1; D ambiguous. The CDR3 DNA reads as TGCGCCAGCAGCCCTTATGGGCACAATGAGCAGTTCTTC. Protein sequence: CASSPYGHNEQFF.